The 4 T cell receptor beta chains given below trace back to one sample, sequenced in a study of cytomegalovirus exposure and HLA in healthy donors. The PCR made use of 60 Vbeta and 13 Jbeta primers. The data were produced by immunoSEQ multiplex PCR, yet TCRdb's version contains in-frame clones alone and is incomplete. The sample includes over 200,000 clones, more than 75% seen only once; the top ten take 1% to 1.5%. Material: PBMCs. These receptor sequences come from a human donor in good health.

V gene TRBV7-3 combines with J gene TRBJ2-2; 16 bases agree with TRBD2. Trimming took 5 bases from V and 7 from J; bases not matched to a gene: 7. Germline V gene data show CDR1 as SGHTA and CDR2 as FQGTGA. The CDR3 contains 17 residues. This CDR3 reads CASSPGTSGRAGGELFF. CDR3 nucleotide sequence: TGTGCCAGCAGCCCTGGGACTAGCGGGAGGGCCGGCGGGGAGCTGTTTTTT.

The chain is built from TRBV27 and TRBJ2-2; D not resolved. Germline CDR1 MNHEY, CDR2 SMNVEV (reference sequence). The CDR3 runs to 14 residues. Trimming left V 3 bases short and J 0 bases short, with 5 bases between. CDR3 in DNA: TGTGCCAGCAGTTTGAGAACGAACACCGGGGAGCTGTTTTTT. Translated: CASSLRTNTGELFF.

The gene calls are TRBV28 and TRBJ2-7; a possible D gene is TRBD2 (5 bases). The CDR3 has 16 amino acids. Germline CDR1 reads MDHEN; CDR2 reads SYDVKM. Trimming removed 5 bases at V and 0 bases at J, with 17 bases between. CDR3 in DNA: TGTGCCAGCAGTACCTGGACCGGCGGGTACTCCTACGAGCAGTACTTC. Translation: CASSTWTGGYSYEQYF.

The rearrangement links TRBV27 to TRBJ2-5, with no clear D. The V end lost 4 bases, the J end lost 7 bases, and 10 bases lay between the germline ends. Germline CDR1 and CDR2: MNHEY and SMNVEV (reference sequence). The CDR3 extends over 12 amino acids. The CDR3 nucleotides are TGTGCCAGCAGTTCCGCCCCGGGGACCCAGTACTTC. Encoded protein: CASSSAPGTQYF.